This entry lists 17 T cell receptor beta chains sequenced from one sample in a study of beta chain features in type 1 diabetes. The entirety of the isolated RNA underwent reverse transcription, so expressed TCRB transcripts were sequenced. Method: immunoSEQ multiplex PCR; TCRdb's copy keeps in-frame clones and lacks some. The sample lists 300,000 to 350,000 clones, around 15% occurring once. The sample comprised central memory CD4+ T cells from blood. The receptors were sampled from a man between 25 and 39 years old in good health.

The rearrangement uses TRBV5-1 and TRBJ2-2; D may be TRBD1 or TRBD2 (5 bases each). CDR1 and CDR2 from the germline V gene are SGHRS and YFSETQ. The CDR3 spans 15 residues. Trimming cost V 6 bases and J 2 bases, with 14 bases left between them. The CDR3 here is CASTKGTHNTGELFF. Written as DNA, the CDR3 is TGCGCCAGCACCAAAGGGACCCATAACACCGGGGAGCTGTTTTTT. The full variable domain, its missing parts supplied by reference TRBV5-1 and TRBJ2-2, is KAGVTQTPRYLIKTRGQQVTLSCSPISGHRSVSWYQQTPGQGLQFLFEYFSETQRNKGNFPGRFSGRQFSNSRSEMNVSTLELGDSALYLCASTKGTHNTGELFFGEGSRLTVL.

This clone was recorded many times. The CDR3 DNA reads TGTGCCAGCAGCTTGGACACTAGCCCCGGGGAGCTGTTTTTT. Translating it yields CASSLDTSPGELFF. V usage is TRBV5-4 and J usage is TRBJ2-2; D may be TRBD2 (6 bases). This CDR3 has 14 amino acids. CDR1 and CDR2 from the germline V gene are SGHNT and YYREEE (reference sequence). Trimming removed 0 bases at V and 6 bases at J, with 9 bases between.

In its sample, this clone was seen many times. This chain connects TRBV11-1 to TRBJ1-1, with a tentative D call TRBD1 (6 bases). Germline CDR1 reads SGHAT; CDR2 reads FQDESV (reference sequence). Trimming removed 5 bases from V and 1 base from J, with 11 bases in between. This CDR3 is built from 14 residues. CDR3 bases: TGTGCCAGCAGCAAGGACAGAGCGAACACTGAAGCTTTCTTT. Translation: CASSKDRANTEAFF.

This clone was detected a few times. The chain employs TRBV7-2 and TRBJ2-7, with 8 bases fitting TRBD1. CDR3 length: 14 amino acids. Unmatched junction bases numbered 4, after V lost 1 base and J lost 5 bases. CDR1 is SGHTA, CDR2 FQGNSA, per germline. CDR3 nucleotide sequence: TGTGCCAGCAGCTTAGATAACAGGGGGAACGAGCAGTACTTC. It translates to CASSLDNRGNEQYF.

As concerns this clone: Other DNA sequences of this sample code for an identical CDR3. The rearrangement joins TRBV2 to TRBJ1-4; possible D gene TRBD1, 5 bases. Per germline, CDR1 SNHLY and CDR2 FYNNEI. Deletions cut 1 base from V and 1 base from J, with 7 bases between. This CDR3 spans 15 amino acids. The CDR3: CASSEGGRTNEKLFF. DNA of the CDR3: TGTGCCAGCAGTGAAGGGGGCAGAACTAATGAAAAACTGTTTTTT.

The rearrangement uses TRBV9 and TRBJ1-4; the match to TRBD1 covers 8 bases. V lost 2 bases, J lost 7 bases, and 4 bases stayed unmatched. Germline loops: CDR1 SGDLS, CDR2 YYNGEE. CDR3 length: 14 amino acids. The CDR3 here is CASSVFDRGEKLFF. CDR3 in DNA: TGTGCCAGCAGCGTGTTTGACAGGGGTGAAAAACTGTTTTTT.

The V gene is TRBV5-4, the J gene TRBJ2-3, with 15 positions matching TRBD2. The V gene end was trimmed by 4 bases and the J gene end by 4 bases; junction bases not matched to a gene: 4. The CDR3 is 16 amino acids. The germline V gene encodes CDR1 SGHNT and CDR2 YYREEE (reference sequence). CDR3 coding DNA: TGTGCCAGCAGCGCCCGGACTAGCGGGAGGGCAGATACGCAGTATTTT. Its translation: CASSARTSGRADTQYF.

This clone appeared a few times. The CDR3 reads CASSRQAQRAKNIQYF. The CDR3 DNA follows: TGCGCCAGCAGTCGACAGGCCCAGAGAGCCAAAAACATTCAGTACTTC. The V call is TRBV4-3, the J call TRBJ2-4, with a tentative D call TRBD1 (6 bases). The V end lost 6 bases, the J end lost 0 bases, and 15 bases lay between the germline ends. The CDR3 has 16 amino acids. Germline V CDR1 and CDR2: LGHNA, YSLEER.

This clone was counted a few times. V is TRBV18 and J is TRBJ2-1, with TRBD1 as a possible D gene (6 bases). Trimming removed 6 bases from V and 8 bases from J, with 20 bases in between. The length of the CDR3 is 15 residues. The germline CDR1 and CDR2 sequences are KGHSH and LQKENI. CDR3 bases: TGTGCCAGCTCTTCAAGCGGAGGAAAGGGGGATGAGCAGTTCTTC. This translates into CASSSSGGKGDEQFF.

CDR3 region: CASRRGQDRGRNSRSEAFF. The CDR3 region has the DNA TGTGCCAGTAGGAGAGGCCAAGACAGGGGACGGAACAGTCGATCTGAAGCTTTCTTT. The V call is TRBV19, the J call TRBJ1-1; 8 bases align to TRBD1. CDR1 is LNHDA and CDR2 is SQIVND in the germline V gene (reference sequence). V lost 6 bases and J lost 6; bases outside the gene matches: 24. The CDR3 consists of 19 residues.

The gene calls are TRBV5-4 and TRBJ1-4; D may be TRBD1 (5 bases). CDR1 is SGHNT, CDR2 YYREEE, per germline (reference sequence). This CDR3 comprises 14 residues. The V end was cut by 3 bases, the J end by 6 bases, with 12 bases between. In DNA, the CDR3 is TGTGCCAGCAGCTCCTCGGGGACGGATGAAAAACTGTTTTTT. It codes for CASSSSGTDEKLFF.

The chain joins TRBV27 to TRBJ2-2; D is undetermined. Germline CDR1 reads MNHEY; CDR2 reads SMNVEV (reference sequence). Deletions cut 1 base from V and 1 base from J, with 4 bases between. The CDR3 covers 14 residues. CDR3 loop: CASSLYQNTGELFF. The CDR3 DNA reads TGTGCCAGCAGTTTATATCAGAACACCGGGGAGCTGTTTTTT.

A few counts support this clone. DNA of the CDR3: TGTGCCAGCAGGATGGGACGCCAAGAGACCCAGTACTTC. It codes for CASRMGRQETQYF. The rearrangement joins TRBV11-3 to TRBJ2-5; D may match TRBD1 or TRBD2 (5 bases each). The CDR3 has 13 residues. Germline V gene sequence: CDR1 SGHNT, CDR2 YENEEA. V gave up 6 bases and J gave up 1 base, with 9 bases separating them.

The chain carries TRBV15 and TRBJ2-3, with D possibly called TRBD1 or TRBD2 (5 bases each). Trimming removed 0 bases at V and 10 bases at J, with 17 bases between. CDR3 size: 15 residues. Germline V lookup: CDR1 LNHNV, CDR2 YYDKDF (reference sequence). The CDR3 loop is CATSRDTSLGASQYF. The DNA for the CDR3 is TGTGCCACCAGCAGAGATACCTCGCTCGGGGCCTCGCAGTATTTT.

Only a few counts were recorded for this clone. The chain couples TRBV5-1 to TRBJ2-5; 10 bases match TRBD2. The CDR3 is 15 amino acids. V lost 6 bases, J lost 5 bases, and 10 bases stayed unmatched. The germline CDR1 and CDR2 sequences are SGHRS and YFSETQ. DNA of the CDR3: TGCGCCAGCACCTATAGCGGGGGGACCGGCGAGACCCAGTACTTC. Protein: CASTYSGGTGETQYF.

This clone was seen more than once but under ten times. The V gene is TRBV19, the J gene TRBJ2-2; no clear D. V lost 3 bases to trimming and J lost 4 bases, with 6 bases between them. This CDR3 spans 13 amino acids. Germline values: CDR1 LNHDA, CDR2 SQIVND (reference sequence). The CDR3 protein is CASSIPVTGELFF. The CDR3 DNA is TGTGCCAGTAGTATTCCAGTCACCGGGGAGCTGTTTTTT.

This clone was picked up a small number of times. The chain uses TRBV5-1 and TRBJ1-4, with 9 bases that match TRBD1. The trim removed 3 bases at V and 8 bases at J, leaving 5 bases unmatched. The germline gives CDR1 SGHRS, CDR2 YFSETQ. This CDR3 has 14 amino acids. The CDR3 reads CASSWGQGREKLFF. CDR3 coding DNA: TGCGCCAGCAGCTGGGGACAGGGTCGCGAAAAACTGTTTTTT.